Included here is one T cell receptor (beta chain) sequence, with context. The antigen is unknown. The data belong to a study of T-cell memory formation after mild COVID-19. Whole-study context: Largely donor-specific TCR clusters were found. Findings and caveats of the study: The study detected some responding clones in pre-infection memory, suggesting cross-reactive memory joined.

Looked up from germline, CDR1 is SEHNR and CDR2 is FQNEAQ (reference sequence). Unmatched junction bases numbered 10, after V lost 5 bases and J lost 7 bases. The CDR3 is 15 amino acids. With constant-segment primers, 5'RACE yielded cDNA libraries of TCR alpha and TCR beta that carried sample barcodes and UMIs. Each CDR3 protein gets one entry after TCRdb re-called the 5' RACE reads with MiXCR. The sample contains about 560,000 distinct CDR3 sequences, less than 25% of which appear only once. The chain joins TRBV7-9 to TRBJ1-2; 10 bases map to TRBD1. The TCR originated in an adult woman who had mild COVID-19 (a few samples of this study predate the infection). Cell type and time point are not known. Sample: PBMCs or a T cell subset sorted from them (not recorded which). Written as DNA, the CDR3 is TGTGCCAGCAGCCCCCCAGGGACAGGGGCGAGTGGCTACACCTTC. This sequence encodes CASSPPGTGASGYTF.